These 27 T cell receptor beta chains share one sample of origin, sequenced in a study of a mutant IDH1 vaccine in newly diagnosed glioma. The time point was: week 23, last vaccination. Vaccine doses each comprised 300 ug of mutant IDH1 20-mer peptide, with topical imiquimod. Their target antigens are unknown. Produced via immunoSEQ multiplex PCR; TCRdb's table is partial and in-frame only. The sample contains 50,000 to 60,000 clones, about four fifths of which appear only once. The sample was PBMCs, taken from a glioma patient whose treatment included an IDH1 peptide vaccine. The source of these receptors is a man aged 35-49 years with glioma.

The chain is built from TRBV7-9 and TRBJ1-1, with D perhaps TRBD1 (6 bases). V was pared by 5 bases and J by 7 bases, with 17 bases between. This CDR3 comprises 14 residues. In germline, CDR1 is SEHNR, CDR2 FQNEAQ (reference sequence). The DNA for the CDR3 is TGTGCCAGCAGCATCCGGGACAACGACAGTGAAGCTTTCTTT. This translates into CASSIRDNDSEAFF.

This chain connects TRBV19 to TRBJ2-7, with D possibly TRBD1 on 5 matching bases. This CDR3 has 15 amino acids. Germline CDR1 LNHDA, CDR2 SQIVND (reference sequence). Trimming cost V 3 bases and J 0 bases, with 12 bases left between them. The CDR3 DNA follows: TGTGCCAGTAGTATTCGACACAGGAGCTCCTACGAGCAGTACTTC. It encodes CASSIRHRSSYEQYF.

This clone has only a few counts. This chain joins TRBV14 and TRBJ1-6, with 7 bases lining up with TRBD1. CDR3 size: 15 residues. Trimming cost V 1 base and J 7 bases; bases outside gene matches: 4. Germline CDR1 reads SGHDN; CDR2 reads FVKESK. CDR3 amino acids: CASSQGGTENSPLHF. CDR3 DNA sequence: TGTGCCAGCAGCCAAGGGGGGACAGAGAATTCACCCCTCCACTTT.

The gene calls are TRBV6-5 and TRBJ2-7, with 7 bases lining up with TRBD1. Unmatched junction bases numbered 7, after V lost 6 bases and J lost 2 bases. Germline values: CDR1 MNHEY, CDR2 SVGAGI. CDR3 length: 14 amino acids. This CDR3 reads CASRRTGTAYEQYF. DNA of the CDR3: TGTGCCAGCAGGAGAACCGGGACAGCCTACGAGCAGTACTTC.

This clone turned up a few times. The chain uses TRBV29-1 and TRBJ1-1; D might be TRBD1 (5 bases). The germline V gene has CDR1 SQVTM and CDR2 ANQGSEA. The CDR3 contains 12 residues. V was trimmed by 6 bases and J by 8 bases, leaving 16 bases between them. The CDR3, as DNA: TGCAGCGTCCAACAGGACGGGTGGGAAGCTTTCTTT. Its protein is CSVQQDGWEAFF.

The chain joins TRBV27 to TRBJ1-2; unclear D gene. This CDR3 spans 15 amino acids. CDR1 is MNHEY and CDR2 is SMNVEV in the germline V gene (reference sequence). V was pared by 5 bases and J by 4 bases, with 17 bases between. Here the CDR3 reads CASSRGISGSYGYTF. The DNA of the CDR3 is TGTGCCAGCAGTCGGGGTATCTCTGGGAGCTATGGCTACACCTTC.

The CDR3 DNA reads as TGTGCCAGCAGTGAGACAAAGGGCACTGAAGCTTTCTTT. Translation gives CASSETKGTEAFF. The chain couples TRBV6-5 to TRBJ1-1; D is ambiguous. Germline lookup yields CDR1 MNHEY and CDR2 SVGAGI. V was pared by 5 bases and J by 4 bases, with 11 bases between. The length of the CDR3 is 13 residues.

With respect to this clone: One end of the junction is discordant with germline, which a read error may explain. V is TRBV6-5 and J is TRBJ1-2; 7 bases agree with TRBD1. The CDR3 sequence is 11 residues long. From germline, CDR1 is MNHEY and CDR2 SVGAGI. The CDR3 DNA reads TGTGCCAGCAGTTACTATGGGACAGCATACTTC. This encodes CASSYYGTAYF.

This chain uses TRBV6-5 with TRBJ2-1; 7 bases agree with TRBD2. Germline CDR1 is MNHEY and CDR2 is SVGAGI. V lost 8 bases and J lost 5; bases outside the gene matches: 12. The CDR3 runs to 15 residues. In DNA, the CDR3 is TGTGCCAGCTGGGGGGGGGTGAGGACTCACAATGAGCAGTTCTTC. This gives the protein CASWGGVRTHNEQFF.

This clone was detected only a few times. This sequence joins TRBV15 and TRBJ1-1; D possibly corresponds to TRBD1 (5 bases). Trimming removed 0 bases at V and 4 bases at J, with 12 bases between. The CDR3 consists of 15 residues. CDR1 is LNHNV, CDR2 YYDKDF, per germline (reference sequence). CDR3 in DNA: TGTGCCACCAGCAGAGATCCAGGGCGGAGCACTGAAGCTTTCTTT. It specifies CATSRDPGRSTEAFF.

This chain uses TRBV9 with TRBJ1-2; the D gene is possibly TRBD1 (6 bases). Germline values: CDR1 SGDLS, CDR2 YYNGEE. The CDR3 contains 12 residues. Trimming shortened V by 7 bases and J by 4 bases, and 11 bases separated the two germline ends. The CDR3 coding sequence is TGTGCCAGCCACAGGGAGGCCTATGGCTACACCTTC. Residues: CASHREAYGYTF. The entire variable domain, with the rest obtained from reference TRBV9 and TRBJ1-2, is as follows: DSGVTQTPKHLITATGQRVTLRCSPRSGDLSVYWYQQSLDQGLQFLIQYYNGEERAKGNILERFSAQQFPDLHSELNLSSLELGDSALYFCASHREAYGYTFGSGTRLTVV.

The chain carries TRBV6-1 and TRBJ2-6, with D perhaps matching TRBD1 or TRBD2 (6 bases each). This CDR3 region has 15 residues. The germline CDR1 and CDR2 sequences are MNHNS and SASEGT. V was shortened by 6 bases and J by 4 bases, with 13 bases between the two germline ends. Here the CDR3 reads CASRLGGSGANVLTF. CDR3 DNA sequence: TGTGCCAGCAGGTTAGGGGGGTCCGGGGCCAACGTCCTGACTTTC.

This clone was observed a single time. The CDR3 DNA reads TGTGCCACCAGCAGAGCGCCAGGGAGCTCCTACGAGCAGTACTTC. Translating gives CATSRAPGSSYEQYF. The V and J genes are TRBV15 and TRBJ2-7; D possibly matches TRBD1 or TRBD2 (5 bases each). The germline V gene has CDR1 LNHNV and CDR2 YYDKDF (reference sequence). The CDR3 length is 15 residues. Trimming stripped 1 base from V and 0 bases from J, with 10 bases between.

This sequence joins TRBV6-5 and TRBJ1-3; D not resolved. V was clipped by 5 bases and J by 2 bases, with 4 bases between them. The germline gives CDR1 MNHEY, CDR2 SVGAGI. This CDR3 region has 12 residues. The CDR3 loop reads CASSTPGNTIYF. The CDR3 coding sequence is TGTGCCAGCAGTACCCCTGGAAACACCATATATTTT.

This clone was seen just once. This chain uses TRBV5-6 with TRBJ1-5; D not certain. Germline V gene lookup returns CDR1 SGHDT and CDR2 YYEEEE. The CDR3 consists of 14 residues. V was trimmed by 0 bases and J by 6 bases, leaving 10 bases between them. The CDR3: CASSLGGWGQPQHF. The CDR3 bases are TGTGCCAGCAGCTTGGGCGGGTGGGGTCAGCCCCAGCATTTT.

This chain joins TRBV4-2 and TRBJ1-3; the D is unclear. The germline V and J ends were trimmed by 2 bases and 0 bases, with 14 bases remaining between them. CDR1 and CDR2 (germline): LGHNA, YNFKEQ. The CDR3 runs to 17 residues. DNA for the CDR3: TGTGCCAGCAGCCAATCCCGGCTTGGGAGCTCTGGAAACACCATATATTTT. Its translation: CASSQSRLGSSGNTIYF.

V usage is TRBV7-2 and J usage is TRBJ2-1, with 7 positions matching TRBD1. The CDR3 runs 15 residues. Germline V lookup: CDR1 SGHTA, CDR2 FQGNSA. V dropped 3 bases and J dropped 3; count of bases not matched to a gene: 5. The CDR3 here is CASSFAGGGYNEQFF. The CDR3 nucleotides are TGTGCCAGCAGCTTCGCAGGGGGTGGCTACAATGAGCAGTTCTTC.

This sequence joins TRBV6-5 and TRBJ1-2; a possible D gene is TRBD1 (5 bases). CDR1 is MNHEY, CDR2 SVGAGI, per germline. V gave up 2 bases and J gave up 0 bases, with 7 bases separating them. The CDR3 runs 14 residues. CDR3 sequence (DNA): TGTGCCAGCAGTTACCGGGACGCTAACTATGGCTACACCTTC. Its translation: CASSYRDANYGYTF.

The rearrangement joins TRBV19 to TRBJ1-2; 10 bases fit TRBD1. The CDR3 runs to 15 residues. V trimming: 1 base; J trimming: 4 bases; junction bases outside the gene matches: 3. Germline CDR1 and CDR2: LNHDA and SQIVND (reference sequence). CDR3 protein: CASSIGQGAAYGYTF. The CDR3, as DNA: TGTGCCAGTAGTATAGGACAGGGGGCCGCCTATGGCTACACCTTC.

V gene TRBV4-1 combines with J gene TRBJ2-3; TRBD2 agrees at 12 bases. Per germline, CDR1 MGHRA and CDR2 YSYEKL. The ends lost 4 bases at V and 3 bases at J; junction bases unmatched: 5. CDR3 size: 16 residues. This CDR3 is CASSRTSGVSTDTQYF. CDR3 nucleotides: TGCGCCAGCAGCCGGACTAGCGGGGTCTCAACAGATACGCAGTATTTT.

The CDR3, as DNA: TGCGCCAGCAGCTTTACAGGGGAAGGCTATGGCTACACCTTC. Its translation is CASSFTGEGYGYTF. The J gene is TRBJ1-2, the V gene TRBV5-1; 7 nucleotides agree with TRBD1. The CDR3 covers 14 residues. Trimming took 2 bases from V and 4 from J; bases not matched to a gene: 5. Germline CDR1 SGHRS, CDR2 YFSETQ.

CDR3 sequence (DNA): TGCGCCAGCAGAGGGGGCGAAAACACTGAAGCTTTCTTT. This sequence encodes CASRGGENTEAFF. This rearrangement joins TRBV10-1 to TRBJ1-1; the match to TRBD1 covers 7 bases. This CDR3 has 13 residues. J gave up 2 bases and V 6 bases, and 3 bases lay outside the gene matches. Per the germline V gene, CDR1 is WNHNN and CDR2 is SYGVQD (reference sequence).

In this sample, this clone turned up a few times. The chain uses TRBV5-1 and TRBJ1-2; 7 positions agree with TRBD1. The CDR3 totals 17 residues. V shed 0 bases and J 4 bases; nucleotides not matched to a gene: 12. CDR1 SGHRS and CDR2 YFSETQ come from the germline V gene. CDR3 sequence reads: CASSLDPTGTPFYGYTF. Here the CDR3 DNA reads TGCGCCAGCAGCTTGGATCCGACAGGGACCCCTTTCTATGGCTACACCTTC.

The CDR3 DNA reads TGTGCCAGCAGCCCCGACGGGGGTCCCAATCAGCCCCAGCATTTT. Its protein product is CASSPDGGPNQPQHF. The rearrangement joins TRBV6-6 to TRBJ1-5; D is perhaps TRBD1 (5 bases). The CDR3 contains 15 residues. Trimming removed 6 bases from V and 3 bases from J, with 15 bases in between. The germline gives CDR1 MNHNY, CDR2 SVGAGI (reference sequence).

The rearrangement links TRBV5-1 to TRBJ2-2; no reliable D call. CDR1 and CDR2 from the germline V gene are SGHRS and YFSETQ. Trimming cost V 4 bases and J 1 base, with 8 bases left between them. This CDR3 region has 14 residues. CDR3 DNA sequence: TGCGCCAGCAGCCTCGGCGGGAACACCGGGGAGCTGTTTTTT. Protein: CASSLGGNTGELFF.

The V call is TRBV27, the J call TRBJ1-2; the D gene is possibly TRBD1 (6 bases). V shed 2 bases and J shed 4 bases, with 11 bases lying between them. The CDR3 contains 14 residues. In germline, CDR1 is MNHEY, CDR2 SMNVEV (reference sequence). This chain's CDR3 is CASSLSGGSYGYTF. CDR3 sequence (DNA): TGTGCCAGCAGTTTAAGCGGGGGCTCCTATGGCTACACCTTC.

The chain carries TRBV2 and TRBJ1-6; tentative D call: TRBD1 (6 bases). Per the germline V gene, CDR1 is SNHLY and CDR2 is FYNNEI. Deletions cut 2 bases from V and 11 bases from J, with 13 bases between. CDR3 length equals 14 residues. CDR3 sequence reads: CASSESGGTPPLHF. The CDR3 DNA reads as TGTGCCAGCAGTGAAAGTGGGGGCACTCCACCCCTCCACTTT.